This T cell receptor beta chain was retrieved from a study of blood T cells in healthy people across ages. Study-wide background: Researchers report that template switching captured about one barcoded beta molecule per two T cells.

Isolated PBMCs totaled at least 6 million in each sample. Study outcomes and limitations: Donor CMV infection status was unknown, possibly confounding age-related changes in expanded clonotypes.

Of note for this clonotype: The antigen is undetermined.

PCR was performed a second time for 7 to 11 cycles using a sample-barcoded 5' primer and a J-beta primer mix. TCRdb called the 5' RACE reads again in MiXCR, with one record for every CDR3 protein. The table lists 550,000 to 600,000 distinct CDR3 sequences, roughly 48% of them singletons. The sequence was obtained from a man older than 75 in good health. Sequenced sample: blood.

The CDR3, as DNA: TGTGCCAGCAGCCCGAACCAAGGGTCCAATGAAAAACTGTTTTTT. As protein: CASSPNQGSNEKLFF. The J gene is TRBJ1-4, the V gene TRBV12-3 or TRBV12-4, with D unclear. The CDR3 length is 15 residues. The V end lost 6 bases, the J end lost 5 bases, and 16 bases lay between the germline ends.